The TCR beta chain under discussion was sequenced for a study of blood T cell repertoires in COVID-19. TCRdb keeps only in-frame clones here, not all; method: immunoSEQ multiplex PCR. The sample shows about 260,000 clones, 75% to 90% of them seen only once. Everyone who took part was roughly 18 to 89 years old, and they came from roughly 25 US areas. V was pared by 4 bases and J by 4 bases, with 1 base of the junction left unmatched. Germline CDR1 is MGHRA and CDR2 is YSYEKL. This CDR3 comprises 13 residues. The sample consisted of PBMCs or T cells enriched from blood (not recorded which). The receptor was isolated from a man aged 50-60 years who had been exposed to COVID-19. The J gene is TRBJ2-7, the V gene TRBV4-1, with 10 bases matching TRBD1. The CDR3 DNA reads TGCGCCAGCAGCCGGGACAGGGGTTACGAGCAGTACTTC. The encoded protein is CASSRDRGYEQYF.